What follows describes a single T cell receptor (beta chain). Its specificity is not known. This CDR3 comprises 14 residues. V gave up 4 bases and J gave up 4 bases; unmatched junction bases: 6. Germline V lookup: CDR1 SGHDT, CDR2 YYEEEE. These data belong to a study of T-cell memory formation after mild COVID-19. Study conclusions and caveats: There was a balanced CD4/CD8 profile in clones contracting day 15 to 85, and later expanders leaned CD4+.

Employing constant-segment primers, 5'RACE generated TCR alpha and TCR beta cDNA libraries bearing sample barcodes and UMIs. Each CDR3 protein is one row after TCRdb ran MiXCR on the 5' RACE reads. The sample has 500,000 to 650,000 distinct CDR3 sequences; about 20% are singletons. J is TRBJ2-5 and V is TRBV5-6; 8 bases fit TRBD1. The source is an adult woman who had mild COVID-19 (a few samples of this study predate the infection). Cell type and time point are not known. The specimen sequenced was PBMCs or a T cell subset sorted from them (not recorded which). CDR3 amino acids: CASSRGQEGETQYF. In nucleotides, the CDR3 is TGTGCCAGCAGCAGGGGACAGGAAGGAGAGACCCAGTACTTC.